This T cell receptor beta chain comes out of a study of blood T cell repertoires in COVID-19. Study background: Samples taken during acute and convalescent COVID-19 were collected in the United States, Italy and Spain.

Germline V lookup: CDR1 MNHEY, CDR2 SVGAGI. The CDR3 spans 15 residues. Trimming cost V 2 bases and J 4 bases; bases outside gene matches: 7. Under the authors' procedure: From reference gene primer amplification, estimates of nucleated cell counts were derived. Profiled with immunoSEQ multiplex PCR; TCRdb holds only in-frame clones, not every one. V and J calls and clone size are given by that table; D and trimming were obtained from the DNA. Among about 150,000 clones listed, roughly 80% were seen once. Sequenced sample: peripheral blood. V and J are TRBV6-5 and TRBJ1-1; the match to TRBD1 covers 7 bases. The TCR comes from a man in his 60s with acute or convalescent COVID-19. This CDR3 is CASSYGGGAGTEAFF. The CDR3 DNA is TGTGCCAGCAGTTACGGAGGGGGCGCGGGCACTGAAGCTTTCTTT.